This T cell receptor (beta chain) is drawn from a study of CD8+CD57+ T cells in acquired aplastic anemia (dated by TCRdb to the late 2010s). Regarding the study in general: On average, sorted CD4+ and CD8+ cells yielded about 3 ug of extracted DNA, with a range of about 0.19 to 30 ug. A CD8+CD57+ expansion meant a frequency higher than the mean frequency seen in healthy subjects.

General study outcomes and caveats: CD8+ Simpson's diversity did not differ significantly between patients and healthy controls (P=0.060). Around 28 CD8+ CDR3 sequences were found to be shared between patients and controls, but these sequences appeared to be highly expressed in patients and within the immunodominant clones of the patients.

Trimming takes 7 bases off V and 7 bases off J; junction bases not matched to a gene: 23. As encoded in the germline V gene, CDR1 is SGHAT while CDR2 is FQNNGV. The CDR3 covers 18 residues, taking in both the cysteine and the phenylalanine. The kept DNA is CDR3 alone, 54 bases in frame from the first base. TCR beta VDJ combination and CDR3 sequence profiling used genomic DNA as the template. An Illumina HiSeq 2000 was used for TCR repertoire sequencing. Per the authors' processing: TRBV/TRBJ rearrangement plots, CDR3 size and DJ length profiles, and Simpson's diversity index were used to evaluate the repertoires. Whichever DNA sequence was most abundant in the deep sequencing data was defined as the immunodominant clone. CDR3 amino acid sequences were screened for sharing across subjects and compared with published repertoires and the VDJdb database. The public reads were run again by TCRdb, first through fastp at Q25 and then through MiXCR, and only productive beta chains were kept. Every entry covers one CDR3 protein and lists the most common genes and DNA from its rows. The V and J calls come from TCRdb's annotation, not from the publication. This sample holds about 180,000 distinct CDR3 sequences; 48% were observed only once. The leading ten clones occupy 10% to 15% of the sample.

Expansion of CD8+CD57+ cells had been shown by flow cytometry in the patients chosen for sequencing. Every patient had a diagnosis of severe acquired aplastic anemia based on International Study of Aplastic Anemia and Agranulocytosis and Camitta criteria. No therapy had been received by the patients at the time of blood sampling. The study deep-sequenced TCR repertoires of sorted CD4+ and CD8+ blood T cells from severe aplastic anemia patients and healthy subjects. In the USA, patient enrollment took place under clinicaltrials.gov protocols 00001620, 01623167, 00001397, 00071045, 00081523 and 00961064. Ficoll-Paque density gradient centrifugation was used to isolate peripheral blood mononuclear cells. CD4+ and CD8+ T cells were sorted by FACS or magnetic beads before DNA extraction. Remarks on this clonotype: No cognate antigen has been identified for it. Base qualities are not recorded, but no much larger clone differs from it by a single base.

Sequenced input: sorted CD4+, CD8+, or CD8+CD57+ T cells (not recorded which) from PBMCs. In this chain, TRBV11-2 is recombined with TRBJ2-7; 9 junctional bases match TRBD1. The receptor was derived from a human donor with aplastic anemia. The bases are TGTGCCAGCAACGACCCCTTCCGTTATGACAGGGGGATACTTGAGCAGTACTTC. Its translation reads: CASNDPFRYDRGILEQYF.